This TCR beta chain was sequenced for a study of control samples from healthy donors and cancer patients. Sequencing used immunoSEQ multiplex PCR; TCRdb keeps in-frame clones, though not all of them. The table lists roughly 76,000 clones, around 94% of them singletons. V was clipped by 3 bases and J by 1 base, with 13 bases between them. This CDR3 contains 16 residues. Germline V gives CDR1 MNHEY, CDR2 SVGAGI. The specimen was blood. The V and J genes are TRBV6-5 and TRBJ2-4; D not certain. This clonotype was obtained from a woman aged 18-29 years in good health. The CDR3 spells CASSYSSNQAKNIQYF. In DNA form, the CDR3 reads TGTGCCAGCAGTTATTCAAGCAATCAGGCCAAAAACATTCAGTACTTC.